This T cell receptor (beta chain) came from a study of T cell repertoires in cytomegalovirus infection. Study-level information: It can be stated that public TCR beta signatures indicated CMV infection as well as a matching HLA type.

This clonotype was seen ten or more times. Its antigen is still unknown. TCRdb ran MiXCR on the reads and lists one entry per CDR3 protein. Of about 440,000 distinct CDR3 sequences in the sample, 25% to 40% were seen once. The study, taken as a whole, reports: HLA-C-restricted, CMV-specific TCR beta clonotypes were dominant ex vivo. The cumulative frequency of public TCR beta families distinguished individuals who carried CMV together with the relevant HLA.

Germline V gene data show CDR1 as SGHVS and CDR2 as FNYEAQ. V was pared by 5 bases and J by 8 bases, with 12 bases between. This CDR3 is built from 12 residues. This clonotype was sampled from a human donor in good health (CMV status not recorded). Some clones in this sample may be carry-over from other donors' samples. The sequenced material came from PBMCs. This chain links TRBV7-6 with TRBJ1-2; possible D gene TRBD1, 5 bases. CDR3 sequence (DNA): TGTGCCAGCAGCCCAGGGTTGGGCGGCTACACCTTC. It specifies CASSPGLGGYTF.